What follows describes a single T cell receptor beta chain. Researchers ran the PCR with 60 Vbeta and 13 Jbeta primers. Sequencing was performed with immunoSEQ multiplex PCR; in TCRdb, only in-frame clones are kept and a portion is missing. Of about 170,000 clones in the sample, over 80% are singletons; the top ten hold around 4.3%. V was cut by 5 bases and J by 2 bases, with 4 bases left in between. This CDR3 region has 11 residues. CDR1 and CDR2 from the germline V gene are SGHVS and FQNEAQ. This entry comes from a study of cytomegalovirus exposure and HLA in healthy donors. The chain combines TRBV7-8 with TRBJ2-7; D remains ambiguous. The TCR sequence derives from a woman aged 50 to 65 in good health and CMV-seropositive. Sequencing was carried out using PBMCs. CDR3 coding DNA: TGTGCCAGCAGCCGGGCCTACGAGCAGTACTTC. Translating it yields CASSRAYEQYF.